The 9 T cell receptor beta chains listed next were all sequenced from one sample in a study of cytomegalovirus exposure and HLA in healthy donors. The PCR ran on 60 Vbeta and 13 Jbeta primers. Method: immunoSEQ multiplex PCR; TCRdb's copy keeps in-frame clones and lacks some. The sample contains approximately 170,000 clones, 60% to 80% of which appear only once. Source material: PBMCs. The origin of the receptors is a woman aged 18-29 years in good health and CMV-seronegative.

This chain links TRBV6-5 with TRBJ2-3; 9 bases match TRBD2. This CDR3 is 14 amino acids long. The germline V gene encodes CDR1 MNHEY and CDR2 SVGAGI. V lost 11 bases, J lost 2 bases, and 8 bases stayed unmatched. The CDR3 sequence is CAAKRGDPTDTQYF. CDR3 in DNA: TGTGCCGCAAAGCGGGGGGACCCCACAGATACGCAGTATTTT.

V is TRBV28 and J is TRBJ1-5; maybe TRBD1 (6 bases). The CDR3 is made up of 14 amino acids. The V end was cut by 7 bases, the J end by 4 bases, with 14 bases between. CDR1 is MDHEN and CDR2 is SYDVKM in the germline V gene. In DNA, the CDR3 is TGTGCCAGCACCCAGGGGCCCTTTAATCAGCCCCAGCATTTT. Amino acid sequence: CASTQGPFNQPQHF.

The J gene is TRBJ2-7, the V gene TRBV7-9, with a tentative D call TRBD1 (6 bases). The CDR3 is 15 residues long. Per germline, CDR1 SEHNR and CDR2 FQNEAQ (reference sequence). Trimming pared 4 bases from V and 5 bases from J, leaving 18 bases between. Written as DNA, the CDR3 is TGTGCCAGCAGCTCGACGGACACAGGGTTCCACGAGCAGTACTTC. This encodes CASSSTDTGFHEQYF.

The CDR3 region is CASSVEYGGRGEKLFF. The CDR3 region has the DNA TGTGCCAGCAGCGTAGAGTATGGCGGAAGAGGTGAAAAACTGTTTTTT. This rearrangement joins TRBV9 to TRBJ1-4; D gene uncertain. V was clipped by 0 bases and J by 7 bases, with 16 bases between them. Per the germline V gene, CDR1 is SGDLS and CDR2 is YYNGEE. CDR3 length equals 16 residues.

This clone has a handful of counts. V gene TRBV5-1 combines with J gene TRBJ1-2; 8 bases align to TRBD1. J was trimmed by 8 bases and V by 0 bases; bases with no gene match: 12. Germline V lookup: CDR1 SGHRS, CDR2 YFSETQ. The CDR3 sequence is 16 residues long. This CDR3 is CASSLGGVSGGAGYTF. The CDR3 region has the DNA TGCGCCAGCAGCTTGGGGGGCGTTTCAGGGGGCGCAGGCTACACCTTC.

The J gene is TRBJ1-1, the V gene TRBV19; TRBD1 agrees at 12 bases. The CDR3 has 14 amino acids. CDR1 and CDR2 from the germline V gene are LNHDA and SQIVND (reference sequence). V lost 5 bases to trimming and J lost 4 bases; unmatched junction nucleotides: 2. The CDR3, as DNA: TGTGCCAGTAGTTGGGACAGGGGGCCCACTGAAGCTTTCTTT. It translates to CASSWDRGPTEAFF.

This rearrangement joins TRBV6-1 to TRBJ1-6; 10 nucleotides align to TRBD1. CDR1 and CDR2 (germline): MNHNS, SASEGT. The CDR3 runs to 15 residues. J lost 7 bases, V lost 4 bases, and 4 bases had no gene match. The CDR3 region is CASSVGGQGNSPLHF. The CDR3 bases are TGTGCCAGCAGTGTGGGGGGACAGGGGAATTCACCCCTCCACTTT.

This chain joins TRBV19 and TRBJ2-5, with no clear D. This CDR3 region has 13 residues. The ends were cut back, 3 bases at V and 5 bases at J, with 10 bases in the middle. Germline V gene sequence: CDR1 LNHDA, CDR2 SQIVND (reference sequence). Here the CDR3 reads CASSMVGSETQYF. In DNA form, the CDR3 reads TGTGCCAGTAGTATGGTGGGCAGTGAGACCCAGTACTTC. The full variable domain, completed using reference TRBV19 and TRBJ2-5, is DGGITQSPKYLFRKEGQNVTLSCEQNLNHDAMYWYRQDPGQGLRLIYYSQIVNDFQKGDIAEGYSVSREKKESFPLTVTSAQKNPTAFYLCASSMVGSETQYFGPGTRLLVL.

The chain uses TRBV7-3 and TRBJ1-6; D ambiguous. The CDR3 totals 14 residues. Germline V gene data show CDR1 as SGHTA and CDR2 as FQGTGA. V lost 1 base to trimming and J lost 5 bases, with 6 bases between them. CDR3 in amino acids: CASSLNRNNSPLHF. The CDR3, as DNA: TGTGCCAGCAGCTTAAACAGAAATAATTCACCCCTCCACTTT.